These 10 T cell receptor beta chains were all obtained from the same sample, sequenced in a study of CD8+CD57+ T cells in acquired aplastic anemia. By flow cytometry, patients selected for sequencing had shown an expansion of CD8+CD57+ cells. TCR beta VDJ combinations and CDR3 sequences were profiled from genomic DNA. TCRdb analysed the reads with MiXCR anew, one entry per CDR3 protein. The data hold 450,000 to 600,000 distinct CDR3 sequences, with around 30% observed a single time. Source material: sorted CD4+, CD8+, or CD8+CD57+ T cells (not recorded which) from PBMCs. These receptors originate from a human donor with aplastic anemia.

This clonotype showed up many times. The chain recombines TRBV15 with TRBJ1-2, with a possible D match to TRBD1 (5 bases). CDR1 and CDR2 (germline): LNHNV, YYDKDF (reference sequence). The CDR3 runs to 13 residues. With 1 base removed from V and 6 bases from J, the gap between germline ends came to 9 bases. Here the CDR3 DNA reads TGTGCCACCAGCAGAGCCGGCAGGGATGGCTACACCTTC. This encodes CATSRAGRDGYTF.

This clonotype was seen a few times. The chain combines TRBV7-8 with TRBJ1-6; 8 bases align to TRBD1. The V and J ends lost 6 bases and 9 bases, in that order; junction bases with no gene match: 7. Germline CDR1 is SGHVS and CDR2 is FQNEAQ. There are 14 residues in the CDR3. The DNA of the CDR3 is TGTGCCAGCAGTTTGAGGACAGGGATTTCACCCCTCCACTTT. Its translation is CASSLRTGISPLHF.

J is TRBJ1-1 and V is TRBV6-5, with D uncertain. This CDR3 comprises 13 residues. Germline V lookup: CDR1 MNHEY, CDR2 SVGAGI. Trimming stripped 4 bases from V and 10 bases from J, with 16 bases between. CDR3 amino acids: CASSSEGGWGAFF. DNA for the CDR3: TGTGCCAGCAGTTCCGAGGGTGGGTGGGGAGCTTTCTTT.

This clonotype was observed many times. This sequence joins TRBV12-3 or TRBV12-4 and TRBJ1-6; D remains ambiguous. Trimming removed 5 bases from V and 7 bases from J, with 15 bases in between. This CDR3 has 15 residues. The CDR3 coding sequence is TGTGCCAGCAGTCCAATGCCAGGACTGAATTCACCCCTCCACTTT. This translates into CASSPMPGLNSPLHF.

Turning to this clonotype: Sequence at one end of the junction differs from germline and may be a read error. This chain links TRBV6-5 with TRBJ1-3; D not resolved. The CDR3 spans 17 residues. Germline-derived CDR1 and CDR2 are MNHEY and SVGAGI. CDR3 residues: CAISYSGSRDSGNTIYF. CDR3 in DNA: TGTGCCATCAGTTACTCGGGCAGTCGAGACTCTGGAAACACCATATATTTT.

J is TRBJ2-5 and V is TRBV7-7, with D unresolved. Per the germline V gene, CDR1 is SSHAT and CDR2 is FNYEAQ (reference sequence). The CDR3 totals 10 residues. For the CDR3, the DNA is TGTGCTAGACCCCAAGAGACCCAGTACTTC. Amino acids: CARPQETQYF. The full variable domain, its missing parts supplied by reference TRBV7-7 and TRBJ2-5, is GAGVSQSPRYKVTKRGQDVTLRCDPISSHATLYWYQQALGQGPEFLTYFNYEAQPDKSGLPSDRFSAERPEGSISTLTIQRTEQRDSAMYRCARPQETQYFGPGTRLLVL.

This clonotype was detected many times. V gene TRBV19 combines with J gene TRBJ1-1; tentatively, D is TRBD1 (5 bases). This CDR3 comprises 14 residues. With 5 bases removed from V and 0 bases from J, the gap between germline ends came to 10 bases. The germline V gene encodes CDR1 LNHDA and CDR2 SQIVND (reference sequence). DNA of the CDR3: TGTGCCAGTAGTGCCAGGGAAATGAACACTGAAGCTTTCTTT. Translated, it gives CASSAREMNTEAFF. Full variable domain (remainder filled in from reference TRBV19 and TRBJ1-1): DGGITQSPKYLFRKEGQNVTLSCEQNLNHDAMYWYRQDPGQGLRLIYYSQIVNDFQKGDIAEGYSVSREKKESFPLTVTSAQKNPTAFYLCASSAREMNTEAFFGQGTRLTVV.

This clonotype was seen a few times. The chain has TRBV19 and TRBJ2-7; TRBD1 aligns across 10 bases. After removal of 3 bases from V and 3 bases from J, the junction contained 2 bases not matched to a gene. The CDR3 covers 14 residues. Germline CDR1 and CDR2: LNHDA and SQIVND (reference sequence). CDR3 DNA: TGTGCCAGTAGTATTCGGACAGGGGGCTACGAGCAGTACTTC. This gives the protein CASSIRTGGYEQYF.

This clonotype was seen more than once but under ten times. The chain recombines TRBV24-1 with TRBJ2-5, with 9 positions matching TRBD2. V lost 3 bases to trimming and J lost 0 bases; unmatched junction nucleotides: 10. This CDR3 spans 18 amino acids. CDR1 KGHDR and CDR2 SFDVKD come from the germline V gene. The CDR3 protein is CATSDSGGNKLNQETQYF. CDR3 DNA sequence: TGTGCCACCAGTGATAGCGGGGGGAATAAATTAAACCAAGAGACCCAGTACTTC.

This clonotype has at least ten counts. This sequence joins TRBV19 and TRBJ1-5, with D hard to call. There are 16 residues in the CDR3. The V and J ends lost 7 bases and 0 bases respectively, with 16 bases between them. Germline values: CDR1 LNHDA, CDR2 SQIVND (reference sequence). The CDR3, as DNA: TGTGCCAGTACCACCACCCGACTGCTTAGCAATCAGCCCCAGCATTTT. It codes for CASTTTRLLSNQPQHF.